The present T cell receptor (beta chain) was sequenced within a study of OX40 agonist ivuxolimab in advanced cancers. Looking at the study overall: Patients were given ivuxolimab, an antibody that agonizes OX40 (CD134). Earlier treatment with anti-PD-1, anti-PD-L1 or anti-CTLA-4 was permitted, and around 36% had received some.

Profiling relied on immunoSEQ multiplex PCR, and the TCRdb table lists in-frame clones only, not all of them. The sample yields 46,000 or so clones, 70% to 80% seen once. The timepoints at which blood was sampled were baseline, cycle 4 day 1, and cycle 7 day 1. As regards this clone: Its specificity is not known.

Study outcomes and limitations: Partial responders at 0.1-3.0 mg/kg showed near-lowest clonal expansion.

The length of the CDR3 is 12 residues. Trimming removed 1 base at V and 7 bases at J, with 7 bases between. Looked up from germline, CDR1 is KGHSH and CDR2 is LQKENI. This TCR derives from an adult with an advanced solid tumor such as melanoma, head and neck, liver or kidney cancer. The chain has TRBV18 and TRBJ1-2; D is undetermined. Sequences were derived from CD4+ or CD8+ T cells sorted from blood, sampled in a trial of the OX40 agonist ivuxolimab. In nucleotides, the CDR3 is TGTGCCAGCTCACCACAAGGTCTTGGCTACACCTTC. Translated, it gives CASSPQGLGYTF. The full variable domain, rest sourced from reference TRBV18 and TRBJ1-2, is NAGVMQNPRHLVRRRGQEARLRCSPMKGHSHVYWYRQLPEEGLKFMVYLQKENIIDESGMPKERFSAEFPKEGPSILRIQQVVRGDSAAYFCASSPQGLGYTFGSGTRLTVV.